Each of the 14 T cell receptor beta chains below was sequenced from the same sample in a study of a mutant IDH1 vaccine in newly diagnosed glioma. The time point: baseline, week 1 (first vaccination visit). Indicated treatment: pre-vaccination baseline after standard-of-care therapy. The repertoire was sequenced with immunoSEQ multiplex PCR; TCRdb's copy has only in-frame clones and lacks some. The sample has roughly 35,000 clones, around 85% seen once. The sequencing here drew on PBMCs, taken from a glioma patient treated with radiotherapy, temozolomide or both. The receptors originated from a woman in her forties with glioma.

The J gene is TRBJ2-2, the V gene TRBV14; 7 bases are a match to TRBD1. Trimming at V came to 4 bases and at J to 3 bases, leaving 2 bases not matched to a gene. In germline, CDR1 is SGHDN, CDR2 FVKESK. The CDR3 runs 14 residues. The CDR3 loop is CASSRDRYTGELFF. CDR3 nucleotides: TGTGCCAGCAGCCGGGACAGATACACCGGGGAGCTGTTTTTT.

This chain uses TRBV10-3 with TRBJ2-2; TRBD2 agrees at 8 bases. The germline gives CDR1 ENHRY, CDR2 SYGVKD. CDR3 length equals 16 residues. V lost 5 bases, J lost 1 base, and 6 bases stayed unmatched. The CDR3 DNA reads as TGTGCCATCAGTACCGGGACTAGAATGAACACCGGGGAGCTGTTTTTT. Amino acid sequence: CAISTGTRMNTGELFF.

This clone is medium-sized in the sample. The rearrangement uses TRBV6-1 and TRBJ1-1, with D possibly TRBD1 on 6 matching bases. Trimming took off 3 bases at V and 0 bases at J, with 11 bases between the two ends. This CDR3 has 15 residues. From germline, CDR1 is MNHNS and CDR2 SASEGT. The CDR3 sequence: CASSELQGLNTEAFF. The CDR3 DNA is TGTGCCAGCAGTGAGCTGCAGGGGTTGAACACTGAAGCTTTCTTT.

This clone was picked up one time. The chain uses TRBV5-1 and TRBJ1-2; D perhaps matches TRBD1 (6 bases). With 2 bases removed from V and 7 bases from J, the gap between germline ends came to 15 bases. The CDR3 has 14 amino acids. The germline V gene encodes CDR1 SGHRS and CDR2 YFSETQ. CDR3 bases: TGCGCCAGCAGCTTCACCACAGGGACCTTTGGCTACACCTTC. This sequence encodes CASSFTTGTFGYTF.

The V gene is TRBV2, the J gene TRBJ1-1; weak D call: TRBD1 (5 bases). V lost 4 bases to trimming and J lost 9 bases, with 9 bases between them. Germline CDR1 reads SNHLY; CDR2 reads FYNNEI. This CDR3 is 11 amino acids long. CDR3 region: CASSGAGKAFF. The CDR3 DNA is TGTGCCAGCAGTGGTGCAGGGAAAGCTTTCTTT.

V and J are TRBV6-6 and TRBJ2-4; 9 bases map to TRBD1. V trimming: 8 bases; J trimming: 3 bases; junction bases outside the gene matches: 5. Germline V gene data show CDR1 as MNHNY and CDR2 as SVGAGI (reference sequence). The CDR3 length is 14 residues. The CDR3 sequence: CASLPGQGKNIQYF. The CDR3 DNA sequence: TGTGCCAGCCTTCCGGGACAGGGCAAAAACATTCAGTACTTC.

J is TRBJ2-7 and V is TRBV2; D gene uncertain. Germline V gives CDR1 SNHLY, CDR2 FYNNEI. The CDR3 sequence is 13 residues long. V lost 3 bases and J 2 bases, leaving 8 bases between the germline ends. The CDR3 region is CASSDSVAYEQYF. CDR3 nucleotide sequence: TGTGCCAGCAGTGATTCGGTTGCCTACGAGCAGTACTTC.

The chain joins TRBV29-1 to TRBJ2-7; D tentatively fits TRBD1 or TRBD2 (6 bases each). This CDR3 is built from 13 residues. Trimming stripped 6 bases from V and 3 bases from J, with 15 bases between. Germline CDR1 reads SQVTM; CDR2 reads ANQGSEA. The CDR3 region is CSVKGGSYYEQYF. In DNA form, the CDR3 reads TGCAGCGTAAAGGGGGGTTCTTACTACGAGCAGTACTTC.

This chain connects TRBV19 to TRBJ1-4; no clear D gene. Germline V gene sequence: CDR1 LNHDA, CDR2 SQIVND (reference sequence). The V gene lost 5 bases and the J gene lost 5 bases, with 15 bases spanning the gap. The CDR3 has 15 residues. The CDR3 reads CASSLNGRRNEKLFF. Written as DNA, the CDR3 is TGTGCCAGTAGTCTTAACGGCAGGCGAAATGAAAAACTGTTTTTT.

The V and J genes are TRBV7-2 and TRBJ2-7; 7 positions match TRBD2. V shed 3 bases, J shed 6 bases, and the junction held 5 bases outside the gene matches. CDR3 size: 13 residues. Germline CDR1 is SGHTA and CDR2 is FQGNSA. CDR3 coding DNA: TGTGCCAGCAGCTTGGGGGGGTCACGCGAGCAGTACTTC. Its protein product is CASSLGGSREQYF.

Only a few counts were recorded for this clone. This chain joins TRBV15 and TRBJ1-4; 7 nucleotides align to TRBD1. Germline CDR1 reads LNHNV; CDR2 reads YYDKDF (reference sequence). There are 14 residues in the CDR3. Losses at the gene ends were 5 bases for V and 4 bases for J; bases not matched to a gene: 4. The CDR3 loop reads CATSDDRVNEKLFF. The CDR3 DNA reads TGTGCCACCAGCGACGACAGGGTTAATGAAAAACTGTTTTTT.

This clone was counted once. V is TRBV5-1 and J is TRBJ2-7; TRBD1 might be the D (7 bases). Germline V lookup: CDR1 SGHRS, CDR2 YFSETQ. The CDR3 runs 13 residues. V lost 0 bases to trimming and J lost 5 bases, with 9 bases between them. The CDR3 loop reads CASSLARGDEQYF. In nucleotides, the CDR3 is TGCGCCAGCAGCTTGGCCAGGGGGGACGAGCAGTACTTC. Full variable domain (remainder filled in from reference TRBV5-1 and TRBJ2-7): KAGVTQTPRYLIKTRGQQVTLSCSPISGHRSVSWYQQTPGQGLQFLFEYFSETQRNKGNFPGRFSGRQFSNSRSEMNVSTLELGDSALYLCASSLARGDEQYFGPGTRLTVT.

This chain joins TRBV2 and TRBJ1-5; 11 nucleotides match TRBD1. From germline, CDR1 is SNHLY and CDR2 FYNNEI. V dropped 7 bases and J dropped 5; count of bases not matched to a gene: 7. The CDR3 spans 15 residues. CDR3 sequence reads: CASNQGTGGYQPQHF. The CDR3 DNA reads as TGTGCCAGCAACCAGGGGACAGGGGGTTATCAGCCCCAGCATTTT. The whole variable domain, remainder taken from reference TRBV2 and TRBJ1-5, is EPEVTQTPSHQVTQMGQEVILRCVPISNHLYFYWYRQILGQKVEFLVSFYNNEISEKSEIFDDQFSVERPDGSNFTLKIRSTKLEDSAMYFCASNQGTGGYQPQHFGDGTRLSIL.

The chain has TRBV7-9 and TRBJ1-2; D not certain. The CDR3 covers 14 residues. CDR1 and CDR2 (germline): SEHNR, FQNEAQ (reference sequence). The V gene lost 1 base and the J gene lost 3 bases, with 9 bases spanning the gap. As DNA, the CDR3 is TGTGCCAGCAGCTTAGATGGCGACTACTATGGCTACACCTTC. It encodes CASSLDGDYYGYTF. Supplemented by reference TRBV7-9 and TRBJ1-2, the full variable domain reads DTGVSQNPRHKITKRGQNVTFRCDPISEHNRLYWYRQTLGQGPEFLTYFQNEAQLEKSRLLSDRFSAERPKGSFSTLEIQRTEQGDSAMYLCASSLDGDYYGYTFGSGTRLTVV.